Listed below are T cell receptor beta chains from one sample, sequenced in a study of T cell responses to AZD1222 COVID-19 vaccine. This table comes from immunoSEQ multiplex PCR, and its TCRdb copy is limited to in-frame clones, with some not included. Of about 150,000 clones listed, 90% are singletons. The source was peripheral blood, collected 28 days after the second AZD1222 dose. The origin of the receptors is an adult who received the AZD1222 COVID-19 vaccine. CDR3s include the opening cysteine and the closing phenylalanine or tryptophan. The D gene is left open where the match is weak. Only part of the rows carry a size: once, few, many, or a class if the clone is expanded.

V gene	clone size	D gene	J gene	CDR3 protein	CDR3 DNA
TRBV18	.	TRBD2	TRBJ2-1	CASSPPPGGNEQFF	TGTGCCAGCTCACCGCCGCCGGGGGGAAATGAGCAGTTCTTC
TRBV2	.	.	TRBJ2-2	CASSGSSTGELFF	TGTGCCAGCAGTGGATCGAGCACCGGGGAGCTGTTTTTT
TRBV10-3	.	TRBD1	TRBJ1-1	CAISEGTGLWAFF	TGTGCCATCAGTGAGGGGACAGGGTTGTGGGCTTTCTTT
TRBV3-1/TRBV3-2	once	.	TRBJ1-5	CASSQDSPNQPQHF	TGTGCCAGCAGCCAAGACTCTCCCAATCAGCCCCAGCATTTT
TRBV4-1	.	.	TRBJ1-6	CASSQEGRTNSPLHF	TGCGCCAGCAGCCAAGAGGGCAGGACCAATTCACCCCTCCACTTT
TRBV30	.	TRBD1	TRBJ1-3	CAWSAGQLSGNTIYF	TGTGCCTGGAGTGCGGGACAGCTATCTGGAAACACCATATATTTT
TRBV14	.	TRBD1	TRBJ1-2	CASRRQGEHYGYTF	TGTGCCAGCAGGCGACAGGGAGAGCACTATGGCTACACCTTC
TRBV19	.	.	TRBJ1-3	CASSISTGTSGNTIYF	TGTGCCAGTAGTATATCGACAGGAACTTCTGGAAACACCATATATTTT
TRBV5-8	.	.	TRBJ2-3	CASSLVETTDTQYF	TGTGCCAGCAGCTTGGTGGAAACCACAGATACGCAGTATTTT
TRBV13	.	TRBD2	TRBJ2-1	CASSLRTSGSDEQFF	TGTGCCAGCAGCTTAAGGACTAGCGGGAGCGATGAGCAGTTCTTC
TRBV6-1	.	.	TRBJ2-4	CASSERQGLAKNIQYF	TGTGCCAGCAGTGAAAGGCAGGGTCTAGCCAAAAACATTCAGTACTTC
TRBV5-1	once	.	TRBJ2-2	CASSRVAANTGELFF	TGCGCCAGCAGTCGGGTAGCCGCTAACACCGGGGAGCTGTTTTTT
TRBV7-8	.	.	TRBJ1-1	CASSLIDRPNTEAFF	TGTGCCAGCAGCTTAATAGACAGACCGAACACTGAAGCTTTCTTT
TRBV18	.	.	TRBJ1-2	CASSLYSGDEGYTF	TGTGCCAGCTCACTATACTCAGGGGATGAGGGCTACACCTTC
TRBV4-1	.	.	TRBJ1-5	CASSQGTTAHSNQPQHF	TGCGCCAGCAGCCAAGGGACTACCGCCCATAGCAATCAGCCCCAGCATTTT
TRBV10-3	.	TRBD1	TRBJ1-2	CAITDRVEYGYTF	TGTGCCATCACGGACAGGGTGGAGTATGGCTACACCTTC
TRBV11-2	.	.	TRBJ2-3	CASSLDDPGGTDTQYF	TGTGCCAGCAGCTTAGATGACCCGGGGGGCACAGATACGCAGTATTTT
TRBV29-1	.	TRBD1	TRBJ1-2	CSVLIRTGPRGGYTF	TGCAGCGTGTTGATCCGGACAGGGCCCAGGGGGGGCTACACCTTC
TRBV23-1	.	.	TRBJ1-1	CASSQSRGRSNTEAFF	TGCGCCAGCAGTCAATCGAGGGGCCGATCGAACACTGAAGCTTTCTTT
TRBV11-1	.	TRBD1	TRBJ1-5	CASSLPRDRGHQPQHF	TGTGCCAGCAGCCTCCCCCGGGACAGGGGCCATCAGCCCCAGCATTTT
TRBV6-5	once	.	TRBJ2-7	CASSYALVGSTYEQYF	TGTGCCAGCAGTTACGCCTTAGTCGGGAGCACCTACGAGCAGTACTTC
TRBV6-5	.	TRBD1	TRBJ1-5	CASIFGQDNQPQHF	TGTGCCAGCATCTTTGGACAGGACAATCAGCCCCAGCATTTT
TRBV28	few	TRBD1	TRBJ1-3	CASSWRGLNTIYF	TGTGCCAGCAGTTGGAGGGGGCTCAACACCATATATTTT
TRBV6-5	.	.	TRBJ2-7	CASSSIRGTGYEQYF	TGTGCCAGCAGCTCCATCCGTGGGACCGGCTACGAGCAGTACTTC
TRBV12-3/TRBV12-4	once	.	TRBJ2-1	CASSVEGPNEQFF	TGTGCCAGCAGTGTCGAGGGGCCAAATGAGCAGTTCTTC
TRBV18	.	.	TRBJ2-7	CASSPGQIPYEQYF	TGTGCCAGCTCACCCGGACAGATACCCTACGAGCAGTACTTC
TRBV7-9	.	.	TRBJ1-1	CASSLGTAEAFF	TGTGCCAGCAGCTTAGGCACAGCTGAAGCTTTCTTT
TRBV5-6	.	.	TRBJ1-6	CASSFGHENSPLHF	TGTGCCAGCAGCTTTGGACACGAGAATTCACCCCTCCACTTT
TRBV28	.	.	TRBJ1-5	CASSLVSNQPQHF	TGTGCCAGCAGTTTAGTTAGCAATCAGCCCCAGCATTTT
TRBV3-1/TRBV3-2	.	TRBD2	TRBJ2-3	CASSPILADRDTQYF	TGTGCCAGCAGCCCCATACTAGCGGACCGAGATACGCAGTATTTT
TRBV4-1	.	TRBD2	TRBJ2-1	CASSQVSSGRGGEQFF	TGCGCCAGCAGCCAAGTTTCCAGCGGGAGGGGGGGTGAGCAGTTCTTC
TRBV15	.	.	TRBJ2-5	CATSSLGRPSLYGSQYF	TGTGCCACCAGCTCCCTGGGTCGACCCTCTCTCTATGGGTCCCAGTACTTC
TRBV7-9	.	.	TRBJ2-4	CASSTGNIQYF	TGTGCCAGCTCTACGGGGAACATTCAGTACTTC
TRBV2	.	.	TRBJ1-2	CASLTVPGYTF	TGTGCCAGCCTGACAGTTCCGGGCTACACCTTC
TRBV3-1/TRBV3-2	.	.	TRBJ2-5	CASSQRTQYF	TGTGCCAGCAGCCAAAGGACCCAGTACTTC
TRBV12-3/TRBV12-4	.	.	TRBJ1-2	CASSFNLVYGYTF	TGTGCCAGCAGTTTTAATCTCGTCTATGGCTACACCTTC